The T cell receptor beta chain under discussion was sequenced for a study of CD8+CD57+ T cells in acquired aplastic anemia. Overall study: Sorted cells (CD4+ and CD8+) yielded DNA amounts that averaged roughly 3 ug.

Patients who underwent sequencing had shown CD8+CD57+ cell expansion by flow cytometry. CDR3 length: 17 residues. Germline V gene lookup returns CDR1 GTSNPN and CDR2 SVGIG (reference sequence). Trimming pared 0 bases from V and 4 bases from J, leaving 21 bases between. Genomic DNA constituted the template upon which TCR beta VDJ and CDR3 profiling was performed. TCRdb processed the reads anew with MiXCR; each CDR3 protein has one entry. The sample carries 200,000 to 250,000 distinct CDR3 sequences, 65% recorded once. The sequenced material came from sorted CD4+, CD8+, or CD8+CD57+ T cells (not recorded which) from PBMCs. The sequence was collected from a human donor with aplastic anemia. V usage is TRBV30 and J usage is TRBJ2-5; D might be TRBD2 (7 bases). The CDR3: CAWSVQTASGGGETQYF. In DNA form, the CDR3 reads TGTGCCTGGAGTGTACAAACGGCTAGCGGAGGGGGAGAGACCCAGTACTTC.